The rows below give T cell receptor beta chains drawn from one sample of a study of blood T cell repertoires in COVID-19. Profiling relied on immunoSEQ multiplex PCR, and the TCRdb table lists in-frame clones only, not all of them. The sample has approximately 46,000 clones, approximately 85% seen once. What was sequenced was peripheral blood. All receptors come from a human donor in a cohort sampled during active COVID-19. The CDR3 runs from the conserved cysteine through the conserved F or W. A D gene is named only where the DNA matches it firmly. A clone size is listed for some rows: how often the clone was seen (once, few, many), or a class if it is expanded.

abundance,j_gene,d_gene,v_gene,CDR3nt,CDR3aa
-,TRBJ2-5,-,TRBV29-1,TGCAGCGTTGAAGGGCGGGACCGCCAGCGCACGACCCAGTACTTC,CSVEGRDRQRTTQYF
once,TRBJ2-5,TRBD2,TRBV7-2,TGTGCCAGCAGCTCCCGGGTAGCGGGGCCCGGGGAGACCCAGTACTTC,CASSSRVAGPGETQYF
-,TRBJ2-3,-,TRBV10-2,TGCGCCAGCAGGGAGAGTCCTGCTACCACAGATACGCAGTATTTT,CASRESPATTDTQYF
-,TRBJ2-3,TRBD2,TRBV12-5,TGTGCTAGTGGTCCTAGCGGGGGCACAGATACGCAGTATTTT,CASGPSGGTDTQYF
-,TRBJ2-1,TRBD1,TRBV9,TGTGCCAGCAGCGTCCAGCCGGGACAGGGGAGCAGGAATGAGCAGTTCTTC,CASSVQPGQGSRNEQFF
once,TRBJ2-2,TRBD2,TRBV4-1,TGCGCCAGCAGCCAAGGGTCTAGCGGGCGACCCGGGGAGCTGTTTTTT,CASSQGSSGRPGELFF
-,TRBJ2-2,TRBD2,TRBV20-1,TGCAGTGCTAGTCGTAGCGGGGAGGGGCGGGAGCTGTTTTTT,CSASRSGEGRELFF
-,TRBJ1-1,-,TRBV7-3,TGTGCCAGCAGCGCTTCTCTGTCAGGGACTGAAGCTTTCTTT,CASSASLSGTEAFF
-,TRBJ1-5,-,TRBV5-1,TGCGCCAGCAGCGTCCTAGGAGGGGGGGATCAGCCCCAGCATTTT,CASSVLGGGDQPQHF
-,TRBJ1-1,-,TRBV5-6,TGTGCCAGCAGCCCGACAGTTGTCAACACTGAAGCTTTCTTT,CASSPTVVNTEAFF
-,TRBJ2-4,-,TRBV21-1,TGTGCCAGCAGAACCAGAGTCCAACAGGGAAACATTCAGTACTTC,CASRTRVQQGNIQYF
-,TRBJ1-3,-,TRBV18,TGTGCCAGCTCACCGAGGACAGTCTCTGGAAACACCATATATTTT,CASSPRTVSGNTIYF
-,TRBJ2-5,-,TRBV6-4,TGTGCCAGCAGCTTGACAGCAACCTCGAAAGAGACCCAGTACTTC,CASSLTATSKETQYF
-,TRBJ2-1,TRBD1,TRBV7-2,TGTGCCAGCAGCTTAGGGGACAGGTACAATGAGCAGTTCTTC,CASSLGDRYNEQFF
-,TRBJ2-3,TRBD2,TRBV4-1,TGCGCCAGCAGCCAAGATCGGGCTAGCGGGGGGGCAGATACGCAGTATTTT,CASSQDRASGGADTQYF
-,TRBJ1-3,-,TRBV19,TGTGCCAGTAGTATAGTGAGGGGGAGAGCCTCTGGAAACACCATATATTTT,CASSIVRGRASGNTIYF
-,TRBJ2-1,TRBD1,TRBV9,TGTGCCAGCAGCATCGGACAGGGTACCTACAATGAGCAGTTCTTC,CASSIGQGTYNEQFF
-,TRBJ1-1,-,TRBV9,TGTGCCAGCAGCGTAGCCGAGACTGAAGCTTTCTTT,CASSVAETEAFF
-,TRBJ1-5,-,TRBV4-1,TGCGCCAGCAACAACGGCAATCAGCCCCAGCATTTT,CASNNGNQPQHF
-,TRBJ2-5,TRBD2,TRBV3-1/TRBV3-2,TGTGCCAGCAGCCAAGCTGTCGGCGGGGGGGCCCGTGAGACCCAGTACTTC,CASSQAVGGGARETQYF